These 6 T cell receptor beta chains were sequenced from one sample in a study of blood T cells in healthy people across ages (dated by TCRdb to between 2014 and 2017). The library relied on 5' RACE. The sequencer was an Illumina HiSeq 2500. The second PCR ran for roughly 7 to 12 cycles and used a J-beta primer mix along with a sample-barcoded 5' primer. TCRdb's own reprocessing of the public reads used fastp at Q25 and MiXCR and kept productive beta chains. All rows with the same CDR3 protein become a single entry with the most common DNA and genes. This sample comprises around 320,000 distinct CDR3 sequences, 25% to 30% of them detected only once. Of the sample, 29% is held by the ten largest clones. The sequenced material came from blood. All receptors come from a woman in her 70s in good health.

This clonotype was seen a handful of times. This chain connects TRBV18 to TRBJ2-1, with 9 bases matching TRBD1. CDR1 KGHSH and CDR2 LQKENI come from the germline V gene. J lost 10 bases, V lost 5 bases, and 12 bases had no gene match. CDR3 size: 15 residues. DNA of the CDR3: TGTGCCAGCTCAACCGGGGACAGGGACCGGAACGAGCAGTTCTTC. Protein product: CASSTGDRDRNEQFF. The full variable domain, in which reference TRBV18 and TRBJ2-1 provide the parts outside the CDR3, is NAGVMQNPRHLVRRRGQEARLRCSPMKGHSHVYWYRQLPEEGLKFMVYLQKENIIDESGMPKERFSAEFPKEGPSILRIQQVVRGDSAAYFCASSTGDRDRNEQFFGPGTRLTVL.

A few counts support this clonotype. Compared with germline, one end of the junction differs, possibly owing to a read error. The chain carries TRBV11-2 and TRBJ2-1; 8 nucleotides line up with TRBD1. The germline V gene encodes CDR1 SGHAT and CDR2 FQNNGV. The CDR3 consists of 20 residues. The CDR3 coding sequence is TGTGCCAGCAGCTCACTGGGACAGGTCGACTCCACGGGATCCTACAGTGAGCAGTTCTTC. Translated: CASSSLGQVDSTGSYSEQFF.

V and J are TRBV7-2 and TRBJ1-2, with 8 bases fitting TRBD1. V trimming: 4 bases; J trimming: 3 bases; junction bases outside the gene matches: 4. The germline V gene has CDR1 SGHTA and CDR2 FQGNSA. The CDR3 is made up of 14 amino acids. The CDR3 here is CASSYLQGDYGYTF. The CDR3 nucleotides are TGTGCCAGCAGCTACTTACAGGGGGACTATGGCTACACCTTC.

The chain has TRBV23-1 and TRBJ2-1; D remains unclear. TRBV23-1 is sorted into the ORF group, with uncertain function. The V end lost 5 bases, the J end lost 10 bases, and 18 bases lay between the germline ends. The CDR3 covers 14 residues. This CDR3 is CASSDRPLGAEQFF. In nucleotides, the CDR3 is TGCGCCAGCAGTGATAGGCCCCTAGGAGCGGAGCAGTTCTTC.

J is TRBJ2-7 and V is TRBV3-1; D unresolved. Germline CDR1 and CDR2: LGHDT and YNNKEL (reference sequence). Between the trimmed V and J ends, which lost 1 base and 1 base, there was a span of 8 bases. The CDR3 consists of 14 residues. The CDR3 is CASSQGAVSYEQYF. The CDR3 DNA follows: TGTGCCAGCAGCCAAGGGGCCGTTTCCTACGAGCAGTACTTC.

This clonotype appeared a few times. This chain joins TRBV29-1 and TRBJ2-1; 8 nucleotides align to TRBD1. The germline gives CDR1 SQVTM, CDR2 ANQGSEA. The ends lost 7 bases at V and 4 bases at J; junction bases unmatched: 9. The CDR3 has 14 amino acids. The CDR3 sequence: CSARQGPVYNEQFF. The CDR3 region has the DNA TGCAGCGCGAGACAGGGGCCGGTTTACAATGAGCAGTTCTTC.